These 9 T cell receptor beta chains originate from one sample sequenced in a study of T-cell memory formation after mild COVID-19 (dated by TCRdb to the early 2020s). Libraries were constructed by 5' RACE. The sequencer was an Illumina NovaSeq 6000. In-frame beta chains were kept once TCRdb had trimmed the public reads at Q25 with fastp and called clones with MiXCR. Entries are consolidated by CDR3 protein sequence, retaining the most common genes and DNA. Across this sample there are about 320,000 distinct CDR3 sequences, with 13% to 15% seen only once. The ten largest clones take up 21% of the sample. The specimen was PBMCs or a T cell subset sorted from them (not recorded which). The receptors derive from a man in his late teens or twenties who had mild COVID-19 (a few samples of this study predate the infection). The sample titles of this study are shuffled in the database, so cell type and time point are left out; the donor was told from shared clones.

The genes are TRBV11-2 and TRBJ2-3; no reliable D call. The germline V gene has CDR1 SGHAT and CDR2 FQNNGV. The CDR3 spans 14 residues. V lost 0 bases to trimming and J lost 4 bases, with 8 bases between them. The CDR3 reads CASSLEFVADTQYF. The CDR3 DNA is TGTGCCAGCAGCTTAGAATTTGTCGCAGATACGCAGTATTTT. Full variable domain (missing parts from reference TRBV11-2 and TRBJ2-3): EAGVAQSPRYKIIEKRQSVAFWCNPISGHATLYWYQQILGQGPKLLIQFQNNGVVDDSQLPKDRFSAERLKGVDSTLKIQPAKLEDSAVYLCASSLEFVADTQYFGPGTRLTVL.

The chain is built from TRBV5-1 and TRBJ1-1; D possibly corresponds to TRBD1 (5 bases). Germline V gene data show CDR1 as SGHRS and CDR2 as YFSETQ. The V end lost 0 bases, the J end lost 4 bases, and 16 bases lay between the germline ends. The CDR3 is made up of 16 amino acids. CDR3 nucleotide sequence: TGCGCCAGCAGCTTGGGCAGGGTCGCCCTGAGCACTGAAGCTTTCTTT. Translated: CASSLGRVALSTEAFF. The full variable domain, rest sourced from reference TRBV5-1 and TRBJ1-1, is KAGVTQTPRYLIKTRGQQVTLSCSPISGHRSVSWYQQTPGQGLQFLFEYFSETQRNKGNFPGRFSGRQFSNSRSEMNVSTLELGDSALYLCASSLGRVALSTEAFFGQGTRLTVV.

The rearrangement joins TRBV14 to TRBJ1-4; tentative D call: TRBD1 (5 bases). This CDR3 comprises 14 residues. Germline values: CDR1 SGHDN, CDR2 FVKESK. V lost 3 bases to trimming and J lost 7 bases, with 12 bases between them. CDR3 loop: CASSHNQGGEKLFF. CDR3 bases: TGTGCCAGCAGCCACAATCAGGGTGGTGAAAAACTGTTTTTT.

This clonotype occurred a few times. This sequence joins TRBV6-2 or TRBV6-3 and TRBJ2-7; D is unclear. The CDR3 spans 12 residues. The V and J ends lost 6 bases and 4 bases respectively, with 10 bases between them. Germline values: CDR1 MNHEY, CDR2 SVGEGT. The CDR3 DNA reads TGTGCCAGCAGCAACGGCCTTTACGAGCAGTACGTC. Its protein product is CASSNGLYEQYV.

V and J are TRBV7-8 and TRBJ2-5, with TRBD2 matching 13 bases. The germline V gene encodes CDR1 SGHVS and CDR2 FQNEAQ. V gave up 5 bases and J gave up 5 bases; unmatched junction bases: 8. CDR3 length: 16 amino acids. This CDR3 is CASSVTSGGAYETQYF. CDR3 DNA sequence: TGTGCCAGCAGCGTTACTAGCGGGGGGGCCTATGAGACCCAGTACTTC.

The rearrangement uses TRBV20-1 and TRBJ1-2, with a tentative D call TRBD1 (5 bases). Trimming removed 3 bases at V and 2 bases at J, with 13 bases between. The CDR3 contains 14 residues. CDR1 and CDR2 (germline): DFQATT, SNEGSKA (reference sequence). CDR3 residues: CSASRPGDNYGYTF. The CDR3 DNA is TGCAGTGCTAGTCGTCCGGGGGACAACTATGGCTACACCTTC.

This clonotype was observed a handful of times. V is TRBV20-1 and J is TRBJ2-1, with D maybe TRBD2 (5 bases). This CDR3 spans 14 amino acids. From germline, CDR1 is DFQATT and CDR2 SNEGSKA (reference sequence). Trimming left V 5 bases short and J 0 bases short, with 11 bases between. The CDR3: CSAPQRYSYNEQFF. The CDR3 region has the DNA TGCAGTGCTCCACAGCGGTACTCCTACAATGAGCAGTTCTTC.

This chain connects TRBV4-1 to TRBJ2-1; D gene uncertain. The CDR3 runs to 14 residues. Germline loops: CDR1 MGHRA, CDR2 YSYEKL. The V gene lost 0 bases and the J gene lost 8 bases, with 11 bases spanning the gap. CDR3 coding DNA: TGCGCCAGCAGCCAAGAAAGCCCCCGGTATGAGCAGTTCTTC. The encoded protein is CASSQESPRYEQFF.

The chain uses TRBV2 and TRBJ2-3; D is tentatively TRBD1 or TRBD2 (5 bases each). V lost 6 bases and J 3 bases, leaving 16 bases between the germline ends. This CDR3 is built from 15 residues. Germline CDR1 SNHLY, CDR2 FYNNEI. The CDR3 DNA reads TGTGCCAGCAGCGGGACGCTCCCGAGGACAGATACGCAGTATTTT. Its protein is CASSGTLPRTDTQYF.